This entry lists 26 T cell receptor beta chains sequenced from one sample in a study of beta chain features in type 1 diabetes. Study results and limitations: When Type 1 diabetes patients were examined, their TCRB CDR3s proved moderately but significantly shorter in all four CD4+ subsets.

These receptors' antigens are unknown. Every isolated RNA sample was fully reverse transcribed, so sequencing captured expressed TCRB transcripts. Clones were read by immunoSEQ multiplex PCR, and TCRdb kept only the in-frame ones, dropping some. Among 600,000 or so clones, over 12% were seen once, and the ten largest hold just under 0.04%. The sequencing sample was made of naive CD4+ T cells from blood. These receptors were collected from a man younger than 35 with type 1 diabetes.

This sequence joins TRBV29-1 and TRBJ1-2; D remains unclear. This CDR3 region has 13 residues. V lost 4 bases to trimming and J lost 4 bases, with 13 bases between them. Per the germline V gene, CDR1 is SQVTM and CDR2 is ANQGSEA. In DNA, the CDR3 is TGCAGCGTTGCGGGCCTCTTGACCTATGGCTACACCTTC. Encoded protein: CSVAGLLTYGYTF.

This chain joins TRBV18 and TRBJ1-1; TRBD1 matches at 7 bases. The CDR3 contains 15 residues. Germline CDR1 reads KGHSH; CDR2 reads LQKENI. The J segment lost 2 bases and the V segment lost 1 base, leaving 4 bases of the junction unmatched. This chain's CDR3 is CASSPRTGLNTEAFF. The CDR3 DNA reads TGTGCCAGCTCACCACGGACAGGACTCAACACTGAAGCTTTCTTT. The full variable domain, in which reference TRBV18 and TRBJ1-1 provide the parts outside the CDR3, is NAGVMQNPRHLVRRRGQEARLRCSPMKGHSHVYWYRQLPEEGLKFMVYLQKENIIDESGMPKERFSAEFPKEGPSILRIQQVVRGDSAAYFCASSPRTGLNTEAFFGQGTRLTVV.

As to this clone: Other DNA sequences within the sample encode an identical CDR3. The J gene is TRBJ2-5, the V gene TRBV9; D ambiguous. The CDR3 is 12 residues long. Trimming stripped 0 bases from V and 4 bases from J, with 4 bases between. From germline, CDR1 is SGDLS and CDR2 YYNGEE. The CDR3 loop reads CASSVDGETQYF. The CDR3 DNA sequence: TGTGCCAGCAGCGTAGATGGAGAGACCCAGTACTTC. The complete variable domain, with remaining parts taken from reference TRBV9 and TRBJ2-5, reads DSGVTQTPKHLITATGQRVTLRCSPRSGDLSVYWYQQSLDQGLQFLIQYYNGEERAKGNILERFSAQQFPDLHSELNLSSLELGDSALYFCASSVDGETQYFGPGTRLLVL.

J is TRBJ2-5 and V is TRBV10-3; tentatively, D is TRBD1 (7 bases). V lost 4 bases to trimming and J lost 1 base, with 13 bases between them. This CDR3 has 15 residues. Germline V gives CDR1 ENHRY, CDR2 SYGVKD. This chain's CDR3 is CAISGAGGPQETQYF. The CDR3 DNA is TGTGCCATCAGTGGGGCAGGGGGGCCCCAAGAGACCCAGTACTTC.

A few counts support this clone. The rearrangement uses TRBV6-1 and TRBJ2-7; the match to TRBD2 covers 7 bases. Germline V gene lookup returns CDR1 MNHNS and CDR2 SASEGT. This CDR3 is built from 14 residues. J lost 2 bases, V lost 7 bases, and 8 bases had no gene match. DNA of the CDR3: TGTGCCAGCACCCTAGCGGCTTCGACCTACGAGCAGTACTTC. Translated, it gives CASTLAASTYEQYF.

The table lists this clone with a few counts. This CDR3 is CASSKGEQFF. The CDR3 region has the DNA TGTGCCAGCAGCAAGGGTGAGCAGTTCTTC. V usage is TRBV21-1 and J usage is TRBJ2-1. TRBV21-1 is a known pseudogene. This CDR3 has 10 amino acids.

The gene calls are TRBV29-1 and TRBJ2-7, with D possibly TRBD1 on 5 matching bases. This CDR3 has 11 amino acids. V gave up 6 bases and J gave up 2 bases, with 8 bases separating them. Germline V lookup: CDR1 SQVTM, CDR2 ANQGSEA. The CDR3, as DNA: TGCAGCGTAAAAGGGGCCTACGAGCAGTACTTC. This translates into CSVKGAYEQYF.

Points on this clone: This specimen includes other DNA sequences encoding the same CDR3. The chain carries TRBV2 and TRBJ2-5; D uncertain. This CDR3 spans 13 amino acids. The V end was cut by 1 base, the J end by 4 bases, with 7 bases between. CDR1 SNHLY and CDR2 FYNNEI come from the germline V gene. CDR3 region: CASSEGSRETQYF. The CDR3 nucleotides read TGTGCCAGCAGTGAAGGTTCCAGAGAGACCCAGTACTTC.

The chain is built from TRBV6-4 and TRBJ1-5, with D hard to call. Trimming left V 4 bases short and J 3 bases short, with 7 bases between. CDR1 and CDR2 (germline): MRHNA, SNTAGT. The CDR3 is made up of 13 amino acids. CDR3 in DNA: TGTGCCAGCAGTGTACGTCTCAATCAGCCCCAGCATTTT. The encoded protein is CASSVRLNQPQHF.

This clone turned up a few times. The chain recombines TRBV4-1 with TRBJ2-7; 10 nucleotides align to TRBD1. The CDR3 extends over 13 amino acids. The V gene's germline CDR1 is MGHRA and CDR2 YSYEKL. V lost 3 bases, J lost 7 bases, and 3 bases stayed unmatched. The CDR3 coding sequence is TGCGCCAGCAGCCAGACAGGGGGCCGGGAGCAGTACTTC. Translated, it gives CASSQTGGREQYF.

The gene calls are TRBV5-1 and TRBJ1-1; D not resolved. Germline V gene sequence: CDR1 SGHRS, CDR2 YFSETQ. This CDR3 is built from 13 residues. V shed 0 bases and J shed 3 bases, with 6 bases lying between them. The CDR3 region is CASSLDRHTEAFF. Here the CDR3 DNA reads TGCGCCAGCAGCTTGGACAGACACACTGAAGCTTTCTTT.

The V gene is TRBV6-6, the J gene TRBJ1-3; D may be TRBD1 (6 bases). The V end lost 0 bases, the J end lost 4 bases, and 7 bases lay between the germline ends. Germline V gene lookup returns CDR1 MNHNY and CDR2 SVGAGI (reference sequence). CDR3 length: 14 residues. CDR3 region: CASSYSDRGNTIYF. The CDR3 DNA sequence: TGTGCCAGCAGTTACTCGGACAGAGGAAACACCATATATTTT.

This clone has a handful of counts. The V gene is TRBV9, the J gene TRBJ2-7, with a tentative D call TRBD2 (6 bases). V lost 3 bases and J 3 bases, leaving 13 bases between the germline ends. Germline V gene data show CDR1 as SGDLS and CDR2 as YYNGEE. The CDR3 covers 14 residues. The chain's CDR3 is CASSAGGASYEQYF. The DNA for the CDR3 is TGTGCCAGCAGCGCCGGGGGTGCGAGCTACGAGCAGTACTTC.

This clone was found a few times. V is TRBV11-3 and J is TRBJ1-2; D is uncertain. The length of the CDR3 is 14 residues. The V gene lost 6 bases and the J gene lost 2 bases, with 13 bases spanning the gap. Looked up from germline, CDR1 is SGHNT and CDR2 is YENEEA. The CDR3 nucleotides are TGTGCCAGCAGGCCCGACAAGGAGAACTATGGCTACACCTTC. This translates into CASRPDKENYGYTF.

A few counts support this clone. The chain employs TRBV30 and TRBJ1-6, with D unclear. V gave up 5 bases and J gave up 2 bases, with 7 bases separating them. The CDR3 sequence is 13 residues long. The germline V gene has CDR1 GTSNPN and CDR2 SVGIG (reference sequence). For the CDR3, the DNA is TGTGCCTGGGACGGGGCCTATAATTCACCCCTCCACTTT. Protein: CAWDGAYNSPLHF.

The chain carries TRBV28 and TRBJ1-2; maybe TRBD1 (6 bases). CDR1 is MDHEN, CDR2 SYDVKM, per germline. V lost 3 bases, J lost 10 bases, and 12 bases lay in between. CDR3 length: 12 amino acids. The CDR3 region is CASSLTQGDYTF. The CDR3 bases are TGTGCCAGCAGTTTGACACAGGGCGACTACACCTTC.

This clone occurred a few times. This chain links TRBV7-2 with TRBJ2-4, with 10 bases matching TRBD2. The CDR3 sequence is 16 residues long. With V trimmed by 1 base and J by 9 bases, 9 bases remained unmatched. Germline V CDR1 and CDR2: SGHTA, FQGNSA. CDR3 loop: CASSLGLAGGRSIQYF. CDR3 bases: TGTGCCAGCAGCTTAGGACTAGCGGGTGGTCGAAGCATTCAGTACTTC.

Turning to this clone: The same CDR3 is also encoded by other DNA sequences in this sample. The chain has TRBV4-2 and TRBJ2-5; no definite D call. Germline lookup yields CDR1 LGHNA and CDR2 YNFKEQ. The CDR3 runs 12 residues. The V end was cut by 1 base, the J end by 5 bases, with 5 bases between. CDR3 amino acids: CASSQGRETQYF. For the CDR3, the DNA is TGTGCCAGCAGCCAAGGCCGCGAGACCCAGTACTTC.

This clone was counted a few times. This chain uses TRBV9 with TRBJ2-5, with a tentative D call TRBD2 (6 bases). This CDR3 has 12 residues. Looked up from germline, CDR1 is SGDLS and CDR2 is YYNGEE. Trimming cost V 7 bases and J 2 bases, with 9 bases left between them. CDR3 DNA sequence: TGTGCCAGCGCCGGGGGACAAGAGACCCAGTACTTC. It specifies CASAGGQETQYF.

The chain carries TRBV2 and TRBJ2-7, with a weak D call TRBD1 (5 bases). V dropped 8 bases and J dropped 0 bases, with 14 bases sitting between them. Germline assignment: CDR1 SNHLY and CDR2 FYNNEI. The CDR3 contains 14 residues. CDR3 nucleotides: TGTGCCAGCCAGCTTGGGGCGACCTCCTACGAGCAGTACTTC. Translating it yields CASQLGATSYEQYF. Full variable domain (outside the CDR3, taken from reference TRBV2 and TRBJ2-7): EPEVTQTPSHQVTQMGQEVILRCVPISNHLYFYWYRQILGQKVEFLVSFYNNEISEKSEIFDDQFSVERPDGSNFTLKIRSTKLEDSAMYFCASQLGATSYEQYFGPGTRLTVT.

This clone was found a few times. Here the CDR3 reads CASSHPNQPQHF. The CDR3 DNA sequence: TGTGCCAGCAGCCATCCCAATCAGCCCCAGCATTTT. The chain is built from TRBV14 and TRBJ1-5; D ambiguous. Trimming cost V 3 bases and J 3 bases, with 3 bases left between them. Germline loops: CDR1 SGHDN, CDR2 FVKESK. CDR3 size: 12 residues.

This sequence joins TRBV7-2 and TRBJ2-5; tentatively, D is TRBD2 (6 bases). Germline V CDR1 and CDR2: SGHTA, FQGNSA. Trimming cost V 3 bases and J 0 bases, with 8 bases left between them. The CDR3 loop spans 14 amino acids. The CDR3 DNA reads as TGTGCCAGCAGCTTTGGGGGGTACCAAGAGACCCAGTACTTC. This sequence encodes CASSFGGYQETQYF.

This clone has just a few counts. The chain's CDR3 is CASSPGQANTGELFF. The CDR3 DNA follows: TGTGCCAGCAGCCCGGGACAGGCGAACACCGGGGAGCTGTTTTTT. The gene calls are TRBV2 and TRBJ2-2; 8 nucleotides line up with TRBD1. J gave up 0 bases and V 6 bases, and 3 bases lay outside the gene matches. The CDR3 contains 15 residues. Germline V CDR1 and CDR2: SNHLY, FYNNEI.

The table lists this clone with a few counts. This rearrangement joins TRBV5-4 to TRBJ1-2; D uncertain. Germline V gene data show CDR1 as SGHNT and CDR2 as YYREEE (reference sequence). V was clipped by 6 bases and J by 4 bases, with 13 bases between them. CDR3 length equals 13 residues. CDR3 in amino acids: CASTIRDSYGYTF. The CDR3 DNA sequence: TGTGCCAGCACTATACGCGACTCCTATGGCTACACCTTC. Full variable domain (remainder filled in from reference TRBV5-4 and TRBJ1-2): ETGVTQSPTHLIKTRGQQVTLRCSSQSGHNTVSWYQQALGQGPQFIFQYYREEENGRGNFPPRFSGLQFPNYSSELNVNALELDDSALYLCASTIRDSYGYTFGSGTRLTVV.

This clone was seen a few times. The chain links TRBV9 to TRBJ2-5; TRBD1 or TRBD2 may be the D gene (7 bases each). Trimming shortened V by 1 base and J by 2 bases, and 9 bases separated the two germline ends. Per the germline V gene, CDR1 is SGDLS and CDR2 is YYNGEE. This CDR3 has 14 amino acids. As DNA, the CDR3 is TGTGCCAGCAGCGTACAGGGGGGGCAAGAGACCCAGTACTTC. Its translation: CASSVQGGQETQYF.

This clone showed up just a few times. This chain joins TRBV20-1 and TRBJ2-1, with D perhaps TRBD1 (5 bases). The germline V gene has CDR1 DFQATT and CDR2 SNEGSKA (reference sequence). Trimming cost V 2 bases and J 10 bases, with 6 bases left between them. CDR3 length equals 10 residues. The CDR3 spells CSARRTEQFF. The DNA for the CDR3 is TGCAGTGCTAGAAGGACAGAGCAGTTCTTC.